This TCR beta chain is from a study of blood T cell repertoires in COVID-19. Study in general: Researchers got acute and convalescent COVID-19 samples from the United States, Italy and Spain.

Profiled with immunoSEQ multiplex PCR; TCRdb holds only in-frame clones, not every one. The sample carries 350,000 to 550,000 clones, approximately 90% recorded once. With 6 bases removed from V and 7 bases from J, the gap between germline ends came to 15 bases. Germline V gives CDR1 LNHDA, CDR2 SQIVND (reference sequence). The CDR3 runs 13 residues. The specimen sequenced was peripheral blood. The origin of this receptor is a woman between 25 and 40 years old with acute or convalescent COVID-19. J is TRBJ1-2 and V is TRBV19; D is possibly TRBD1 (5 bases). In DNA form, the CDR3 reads TGTGCCAGTAGCTCCCAAACAGGATCTGGCTACACCTTC. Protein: CASSSQTGSGYTF.